This T cell receptor (beta chain) was recorded in a study of T cell repertoires in aging, cancer and after chemotherapy. The V gene lost 10 bases and the J gene lost 3 bases, with 12 bases spanning the gap. The CDR3 runs to 13 residues. The germline V gene encodes CDR1 MNHEY and CDR2 SVGAGI. TCR beta rearrangements were amplified from peripheral blood genomic DNA. TRB rearrangements spanning V, D and J were amplified using mixed TRB-A/B primers. TCRdb reprocessed the multiplex PCR reads via MiXCR and lists one record per CDR3 protein. This table has about 6,300 distinct CDR3 sequences, around 35% appearing once.

The V gene is TRBV6-5, the J gene TRBJ1-4; possible D gene TRBD1, 6 bases. This TCR was sampled from a human donor in good health. Sequencing used blood. In DNA form, the CDR3 reads TGTGCCACCGGGGACAAGCCTAATGAAAAACTGTTTTTT. Translation: CATGDKPNEKLFF.